This TCR beta chain was identified in a study of T cell repertoires in cytomegalovirus infection. As for the study in general: Both CMV infection and a matching HLA type were indicated by public TCR beta signatures. The study, taken as a whole, reports: Ex vivo responses were dominated by HLA-C-restricted CMV-specific TCR beta clonotypes. The study identified carriers of CMV plus the relevant HLA from cumulative public TCR beta family frequency.

The germline V gene encodes CDR1 MNHEY and CDR2 SVGEGT. There are 16 residues in the CDR3. J lost 3 bases, V lost 0 bases, and 8 bases had no gene match. A note on this clonotype: The antigen is undetermined.

TCRdb recomputed calls from the reads with MiXCR, one row per CDR3 protein. The sample yields 250,000 to 300,000 distinct CDR3 sequences, more than 20% seen once. This receptor was taken from a human donor in good health (CMV status not recorded). Some clones in this sample may be carry-over from other donors' samples. This chain uses TRBV6-2 or TRBV6-3 with TRBJ2-7, with TRBD1 identical over 7 bases. The sample consisted of PBMCs. CDR3 sequence: CASSYSRQGVVYEQYF. CDR3 sequence (DNA): TGTGCCAGCAGTTACTCCCGCCAGGGGGTGGTCTACGAGCAGTACTTC.